Below are 22 T cell receptor beta chains sequenced from a single sample in a study of metastatic and nonmetastatic thyroid tumors. TCRdb reprocessed the PCR reads using MiXCR. The table records about 5,000 clones, about a third of them present only once. Thyroid surgery took place with no prior treatment in any patient. Sequenced: adjacent normal tissue. Receptors were obtained from a male donor with papillary thyroid cancer or a benign thyroid nodule (not recorded which). Some clones in this sample may be carry-over from other donors' samples.

This chain joins TRBV19 and TRBJ2-2; 7 bases line up with TRBD2. With 3 bases clipped from V and 4 bases from J, the junction kept 11 bases outside the gene matches. There are 17 residues in the CDR3. CDR1 LNHDA and CDR2 SQIVND come from the germline V gene (reference sequence). CDR3 sequence reads: CASSIFWTRQTTGELFF. Here the CDR3 DNA reads TGTGCCAGTAGTATCTTTTGGACTAGGCAGACCACCGGGGAGCTGTTTTTT.

In this sample, this clone is medium-sized. This chain connects TRBV7-8 to TRBJ2-5, with TRBD2 matching 9 bases. Germline CDR1 reads SGHVS; CDR2 reads FQNEAQ. The ends lost 5 bases at V and 5 bases at J; junction bases unmatched: 6. This CDR3 comprises 14 residues. Here the CDR3 DNA reads TGTGCCAGCAGCGGCGGGAGGGCGGGTGAGACCCAGTACTTC. This codes for CASSGGRAGETQYF. Using reference TRBV7-8 and TRBJ2-5 for the parts outside the CDR3, the full variable domain is GAGVSQSPRYKVAKRGQDVALRCDPISGHVSLFWYQQALGQGPEFLTYFQNEAQLDKSGLPSDRFFAERPEGSVSTLKIQRTQQEDSAVYLCASSGGRAGETQYFGPGTRLLVL.

The chain employs TRBV5-1 and TRBJ2-7, with D hard to call. From germline, CDR1 is SGHRS and CDR2 YFSETQ. V was clipped by 0 bases and J by 1 base, with 23 bases between them. The CDR3 contains 19 residues. The CDR3 DNA sequence: TGCGCCAGCAGCTTGGGGGCTTATGGAGATATACGTTTTTCCTACGAGCAGTACTTC. Translating gives CASSLGAYGDIRFSYEQYF.

The chain uses TRBV20-1 and TRBJ2-7, with D perhaps matching TRBD2 (6 bases). The germline V gene encodes CDR1 DFQATT and CDR2 SNEGSKA (reference sequence). The ends were cut back, 6 bases at V and 6 bases at J, with 24 bases in the middle. This CDR3 has 15 residues. CDR3 coding DNA: TGCAGTGCCGCCATCTCGGGCAGGGAGGTAGGCGAGCAGTACTTC. It is translated as CSAAISGREVGEQYF.

This chain joins TRBV3-1 and TRBJ2-1; a possible D gene is TRBD2 (6 bases). CDR3 size: 15 residues. CDR1 is LGHDT and CDR2 is YNNKEL in the germline V gene (reference sequence). Trimming removed 4 bases from V and 8 bases from J, with 18 bases in between. The CDR3 DNA sequence: TGTGCCAGCAGCCCCACTAGCACCTATTCAGATGAGCAGTTCTTC. Its translation is CASSPTSTYSDEQFF.

The V call is TRBV11-1, the J call TRBJ2-7, with 8 bases aligning to TRBD2. Germline V gene sequence: CDR1 SGHAT, CDR2 FQDESV (reference sequence). There are 13 residues in the CDR3. Trimming took 3 bases from V and 5 from J; bases not matched to a gene: 3. CDR3 nucleotide sequence: TGTGCCAGCAGCTTGAGCGGGAGTAACGAGCAGTACTTC. Its translation is CASSLSGSNEQYF.

The V gene is TRBV9, the J gene TRBJ2-7; D ambiguous. This CDR3 contains 14 residues. The germline V gene has CDR1 SGDLS and CDR2 YYNGEE. Trimming took 0 bases from V and 2 from J, leaving 9 bases between them. The CDR3 bases are TGTGCCAGCAGCGTAGATCCAGTAACCTACGAGCAGTACTTC. This codes for CASSVDPVTYEQYF.

The chain is built from TRBV28 and TRBJ2-7; 11 bases are a match to TRBD2. Trimming took 6 bases from V and 3 from J; bases not matched to a gene: 7. This CDR3 region has 15 residues. Germline loops: CDR1 MDHEN, CDR2 SYDVKM. CDR3 protein: CASSSRTSGLYEQYF. The CDR3 region has the DNA TGTGCCAGCAGCTCTAGGACTAGCGGGCTCTACGAGCAGTACTTC. The full variable domain, its missing parts supplied by reference TRBV28 and TRBJ2-7, is DVKVTQSSRYLVKRTGEKVFLECVQDMDHENMFWYRQDPGLGLRLIYFSYDVKMKEKGDIPEGYSVSREKKERFSLILESASTNQTSMYLCASSSRTSGLYEQYFGPGTRLTVT.

This clone has a handful of counts. The rearrangement uses TRBV6-1 and TRBJ1-5; perhaps TRBD1 as D (6 bases). The V and J ends lost 5 bases and 2 bases respectively, with 16 bases between them. The germline V gene has CDR1 MNHNS and CDR2 SASEGT. The CDR3 has 16 residues. The CDR3 region has the DNA TGTGCCAGCAGTAGGGGGGGGAGTTATGGCAATCAGCCCCAGCATTTT. Translating it yields CASSRGGSYGNQPQHF.

The chain's CDR3 is CSARTGTGIEETQYF. CDR3 in DNA: TGCAGTGCTAGAACCGGGACAGGGATCGAAGAGACCCAGTACTTC. The chain combines TRBV20-1 with TRBJ2-5; 9 nucleotides align to TRBD1. CDR1 is DFQATT and CDR2 is SNEGSKA in the germline V gene (reference sequence). Trimming at V came to 2 bases and at J to 3 bases, leaving 7 bases not matched to a gene. This CDR3 is built from 15 residues.

This clone was detected a few times. The chain joins TRBV11-3 to TRBJ1-2; 7 positions match TRBD1. CDR1 and CDR2 from the germline V gene are SGHNT and YENEEA. With 5 bases clipped from V and 6 bases from J, the junction kept 3 bases outside the gene matches. This CDR3 has 12 amino acids. The CDR3 here is CASSNRGDGYTF. The CDR3 DNA reads TGTGCCAGCAGCAACAGGGGTGATGGCTACACCTTC.

The V call is TRBV6-5, the J call TRBJ2-7, with 13 bases matching TRBD2. The V gene's germline CDR1 is MNHEY and CDR2 SVGAGI. Trimming at V came to 6 bases and at J to 0 bases, leaving 5 bases not matched to a gene. The CDR3 totals 16 residues. The CDR3, as DNA: TGTGCCAGCAGGTTCACTAGCGGGAGGGGCTCCTACGAGCAGTACTTC. Encoded protein: CASRFTSGRGSYEQYF.

The chain uses TRBV28 and TRBJ2-7; 10 positions match TRBD1. The CDR3 consists of 15 residues. V lost 5 bases and J lost 3; bases outside the gene matches: 7. CDR1 MDHEN and CDR2 SYDVKM come from the germline V gene. The CDR3 sequence: CASSPYRDRGYEQYF. The CDR3 coding sequence is TGTGCCAGCAGTCCATACCGGGACAGGGGCTACGAGCAGTACTTC.

The chain is built from TRBV11-2 and TRBJ2-5, with 11 bases lining up with TRBD1. CDR1 is SGHAT and CDR2 is FQNNGV in the germline V gene. Losses at the gene ends were 4 bases for V and 4 bases for J; bases not matched to a gene: 2. This CDR3 region has 14 residues. This chain's CDR3 is CASSSGTGGETQYF. The CDR3 nucleotides read TGTGCCAGCAGCTCAGGGACAGGGGGAGAGACCCAGTACTTC. Full variable domain (missing parts from reference TRBV11-2 and TRBJ2-5): EAGVAQSPRYKIIEKRQSVAFWCNPISGHATLYWYQQILGQGPKLLIQFQNNGVVDDSQLPKDRFSAERLKGVDSTLKIQPAKLEDSAVYLCASSSGTGGETQYFGPGTRLLVL.

The J gene is TRBJ1-2, the V gene TRBV7-9, with D unresolved. CDR1 is SEHNR and CDR2 is FQNEAQ in the germline V gene (reference sequence). Trimming pared 1 base from V and 5 bases from J, leaving 8 bases between. The CDR3 is 13 residues long. This CDR3 is CASSLDGVYGYTF. Written as DNA, the CDR3 is TGTGCCAGCAGCTTAGACGGAGTATATGGCTACACCTTC.

This clone is medium-sized. J is TRBJ2-5 and V is TRBV6-6; maybe TRBD2 (5 bases). Germline CDR1 MNHNY, CDR2 SVGAGI (reference sequence). Trimming stripped 0 bases from V and 5 bases from J, with 13 bases between. This CDR3 has 15 residues. The CDR3 reads CASSYSIGSTETQYF. CDR3 nucleotide sequence: TGTGCCAGCAGTTACTCGATAGGGAGTACTGAGACCCAGTACTTC.

The J gene is TRBJ1-2, the V gene TRBV12-3 or TRBV12-4; 12 bases agree with TRBD1. J lost 6 bases, V lost 5 bases, and 4 bases had no gene match. This CDR3 is 14 amino acids long. The CDR3 coding sequence is TGTGCCAGCAGTCCGGGACAGGGGGCTCATGGCTACACCTTC. It yields the protein CASSPGQGAHGYTF.

This clone occurred a few times. This sequence joins TRBV6-6 and TRBJ1-1, with TRBD1 matching over 8 bases. V lost 2 bases, J lost 0 bases, and 2 bases stayed unmatched. Per germline, CDR1 MNHNY and CDR2 SVGAGI (reference sequence). The CDR3 consists of 15 residues. CDR3 region: CASSYGGQVNTEAFF. The CDR3 DNA reads TGTGCCAGCAGTTACGGGGGACAGGTGAACACTGAAGCTTTCTTT.

The V and J genes are TRBV5-4 and TRBJ1-4; TRBD1 is a possible D gene (6 bases). There are 14 residues in the CDR3. Trimming cost V 2 bases and J 8 bases, with 13 bases left between them. The V gene's germline CDR1 is SGHNT and CDR2 YYREEE (reference sequence). Written as DNA, the CDR3 is TGTGCCAGCAGCTTCGGGGGCGCGGGGGAAAAACTGTTTTTT. Protein: CASSFGGAGEKLFF.

This clone was seen more than once but under ten times. The chain carries TRBV28 and TRBJ1-1, with no clear D. Germline V CDR1 and CDR2: MDHEN, SYDVKM. The germline V and J ends were trimmed by 1 base and 6 bases, with 9 bases remaining between them. This CDR3 spans 13 amino acids. CDR3 nucleotides: TGTGCCAGCAGTTTATCCGGCGGGGCTGAAGCTTTCTTT. Its protein product is CASSLSGGAEAFF.

A word on this clone: Germline is not matched at one junction end, which may reflect a read error. The chain recombines TRBV6-2 or TRBV6-3 with TRBJ2-7; tentative D call: TRBD2 (6 bases). The CDR3 is 18 residues long. Per germline, CDR1 MNHEY and CDR2 SVGEGT. Here the CDR3 reads CASTYPRIPGLDSYQQHF. The CDR3 DNA follows: TGTGCCAGCACTTACCCACGAATTCCGGGACTTGATTCCTACCAGCAGCACTTC.

The chain is built from TRBV28 and TRBJ2-7, with D perhaps TRBD2 (6 bases). Germline assignment: CDR1 MDHEN and CDR2 SYDVKM. V was cut by 6 bases and J by 0 bases, with 9 bases left in between. The CDR3 runs 13 residues. This CDR3 is CASRRGASYEQYF. CDR3 coding DNA: TGTGCCAGCAGACGCGGGGCCTCCTACGAGCAGTACTTC.